Listed below are T cell receptor beta chains from one sample, sequenced in a study of monozygotic twins with inflammatory bowel disease. TCRdb reprocessed the 5' RACE reads and keeps a single row for each CDR3 protein, giving no DNA. Its table lists 110,000 to 150,000 distinct CDR3 sequences. The sequencing input was blood. The receptors shown here come from a human donor with ulcerative colitis or Crohn's disease, or a healthy co-twin of an affected twin (not recorded which). Both conserved end residues are part of each CDR3.

V	J	CDR3
TRBV29-1	TRBJ2-2	CSVSGTGDTGELFF
TRBV5-4	TRBJ1-2	CASSLGADGYTF
TRBV4-3	TRBJ2-5	CASSQDLTGGPPEETQYF
TRBV18	TRBJ1-5	CASSPLFSNQPQHF
TRBV14	TRBJ2-7	CASSPEALRSYEQYF
TRBV3-1	TRBJ1-4	CASSPWTEQGEKLFF
TRBV3-1	TRBJ2-3	CASSYEKTGGGTDTQYF
TRBV5-6	TRBJ2-3	CASSLGLAPSGDTQYF
TRBV29-1	TRBJ2-2	CSVEGTGSHYGELFF
TRBV12-3/TRBV12-4	TRBJ1-5	CASSPPTGSNQPQHF
TRBV5-6	TRBJ1-1	CASSLEGRIEAFF
TRBV25-1	TRBJ2-3	CASSESGTDTQYF
TRBV10-2	TRBJ2-1	CASSILAGANNEQFF
TRBV5-4	TRBJ2-1	CASSTGQGRDEQFF
TRBV7-9	TRBJ2-1	CASSTGDRVINEQFF
TRBV28	TRBJ1-5	CATHFGVYNQPQHF
TRBV20-1	TRBJ1-2	CSASGTVDYGYTF
TRBV7-8	TRBJ2-7	CASSFEGDRDLVHEQYF
TRBV7-8	TRBJ2-1	CASTPRRGAPSNEQFF
TRBV10-3	TRBJ1-4	CAISSGKEGEKLFF
TRBV29-1	TRBJ2-1	CSVEDPGNEQFF
TRBV5-1	TRBJ1-1	CASSRDRGGNTEAFF
TRBV18	TRBJ2-2	CASSPVGDTGELFF
TRBV29-1	TRBJ2-7	CSVWGVTEQYF
TRBV5-1	TRBJ2-2	CASSRGPSGSGTGELFF
TRBV7-8	TRBJ1-6	CASSSGTGTGFNSPLHF
TRBV11-2	TRBJ2-1	CASSPHLSGRGSYNEQFF
TRBV3-1	TRBJ1-2	CASSQDPPHRYGYTF
TRBV4-3	TRBJ1-4	CASSQDIPGQISTNEKLFF
TRBV12-3/TRBV12-4	TRBJ2-7	CASSFQGYEQYF
TRBV2	TRBJ2-1	CASSEEQSYNEQFF
TRBV6-1	TRBJ2-1	CASRVAGTDNEQFF
TRBV5-1	TRBJ2-3	CASSSPRTSGRARDTQYF
TRBV11-2	TRBJ2-3	CASSLDRGTTDTQYF
TRBV19	TRBJ1-5	CASSTTGMGNQPQHF
TRBV5-1	TRBJ1-4	CASSFAQGEKLFF
TRBV7-8	TRBJ2-3	CASSLMADYRGLTDTQYF
TRBV7-3	TRBJ1-3	CASSRDRGTGNTIYF
TRBV30	TRBJ2-3	CAWNTGLGSTDTQYF
TRBV28	TRBJ1-6	CASSPRTGAESPLHF
TRBV7-9	TRBJ2-2	CASRRRYTGELFF
TRBV25-1	TRBJ2-3	CASTPPLAGTSDTQYF
TRBV6-5	TRBJ1-5	CASSFRSPGGDQPQHF
TRBV7-2	TRBJ2-7	CASSSFHEQYF
TRBV9	TRBJ1-1	CASSNQLQGAQRAFF
TRBV5-1	TRBJ1-2	CASSPVTPNYGYTF
TRBV29-1	TRBJ2-1	CSTGSGRLTQGEQFF
TRBV12-3/TRBV12-4	TRBJ1-2	CASSSSRHQPFYGYTF
TRBV5-4	TRBJ2-5	CASSPGGGETQYF
TRBV27	TRBJ2-7	CASSLPDRVSYEQYF
TRBV20-1	TRBJ2-7	CSASASAYEQYF
TRBV20-1	TRBJ2-2	CSRGADTHTGELFF